This is a list of T cell receptor beta chains from one sample in a study of technical replicates of blood from a handful of donors. The assay was immunoSEQ multiplex PCR, and TCRdb's table has in-frame clones only and misses some. The sample records under 100,000 clones, 85% to 95% being singletons. Sequencing input: T cells isolated from PBMCs. These receptors originate from a human donor in good health. The conserved cysteine and the conserved F or W are not part of the CDR3 here.

TRBJ1-1 TRBV7-9 ASSYRDREGTEAF
TRBJ2-6 TRBV27 ASSFLLGSGANVLT
TRBJ1-4 TRBV7-9 ASSLEGRVGEKLF
TRBJ2-2 TRBV18 ASSPRDRGPPRDTGELF
TRBJ2-7 TRBV27 ASSRGGGTYEQY
TRBJ1-1 TRBV9 ASSANSRVDEAF
TRBJ2-3 TRBV27 ASSSEREKYTGTQY
TRBJ1-1 TRBV30 AWIFRGQLPPLAF
TRBJ2-2 TRBV11-3 ASSPRDRDSGELF
TRBJ2-2 TRBV7-3 ASSRTSGTAAGELF
TRBJ2-7 TRBV19 ASSRRWEGNEQY
TRBJ2-4 TRBV10-2 ASENRWGDKNIQY
TRBJ1-5 TRBV5-6 ASSLSRDRYQPQH
TRBJ1-2 TRBV19 ASSITGPDGYT
TRBJ2-7 TRBV28 ASERGLAGGYEQY
TRBJ2-1 TRBV5-4 ASSLAGVHSNEQF
TRBJ1-2 TRBV15 ATSGAEYNYGYT
TRBJ2-3 TRBV30 AWSGRLADTQY
TRBJ1-5 TRBV2 ASSGTGGYSNQPQH
TRBJ2-1 TRBV19 ASSIGLAGFNEQF
TRBJ2-5 TRBV6-1 ASSDPPGETQY
TRBJ1-2 TRBV28 ASSPGTPALGYT
TRBJ2-3 TRBV2 AKMDRGTDTQY
TRBJ2-3 TRBV11-2 ASSLDRLASDTQY
TRBJ2-7 TRBV4-3 ASSQVYRGNLGYEQY